A selection of T cell receptor beta chains follows, all from one sample in a study of blood T cell repertoires in COVID-19. Data came from immunoSEQ multiplex PCR; TCRdb stores just in-frame clones and leaves some out. The sample has some 270,000 clones; about 83% are singletons. The sequenced sample was peripheral blood. The receptors stem from a woman over 75 with COVID-19, enrolled during active disease. Both conserved end residues are part of each CDR3. A D gene is named only where the DNA matches it firmly. For some rows the clone size is stated as once, few or many, or as a class when expanded; others skip it.

abundance: NA; j_gene: TRBJ2-1; v_gene: TRBV30; d_gene: TRBD2; CDR3nt: TGTGCCTGGAGTGTATCTAGCGGGGGGGCAAATGAGCAGTTCTTC; CDR3aa: CAWSVSSGGANEQFF
abundance: NA; j_gene: TRBJ1-1; v_gene: TRBV6-2/TRBV6-3; d_gene: NA; CDR3nt: TGTGCCAGCAGCAGTGCGGGACTTCTCAAAGCTTTCTTT; CDR3aa: CASSSAGLLKAFF
abundance: NA; j_gene: TRBJ2-1; v_gene: TRBV21-1; d_gene: NA; CDR3nt: TGTGCCAGCAGCAAAAGAAACCGAACAACCTGCAATGAGCAGTTCTTC; CDR3aa: CASSKRNRTTCNEQFF
abundance: NA; j_gene: TRBJ1-1; v_gene: TRBV7-9; d_gene: NA; CDR3nt: TGTGCCAGCAGCTCCGACAGGACGGGGAACACTGAAGCTTTCTTT; CDR3aa: CASSSDRTGNTEAFF
abundance: NA; j_gene: TRBJ2-2; v_gene: TRBV3-1/TRBV3-2; d_gene: TRBD2; CDR3nt: TGTGCCAGCAGCCAACAGGGACTAGCGGGGAATCGGGAGCTGTTTTTT; CDR3aa: CASSQQGLAGNRELFF
abundance: NA; j_gene: TRBJ2-3; v_gene: TRBV20-1; d_gene: TRBD2; CDR3nt: TGCAGTGCTAGTTCGCCTAGCGGAAGCACAGATACGCAGTATTTT; CDR3aa: CSASSPSGSTDTQYF
abundance: NA; j_gene: TRBJ2-1; v_gene: TRBV14; d_gene: TRBD1; CDR3nt: TGTGCCAGCAGCCATCCCGCGGACAGGGCGCACTACAATGAGCAGTTCTTC; CDR3aa: CASSHPADRAHYNEQFF
abundance: NA; j_gene: TRBJ1-2; v_gene: TRBV7-8; d_gene: NA; CDR3nt: TGTGCCAGCAGCTTAGGCGTCAGGGAGGGAGGCTACACCTTC; CDR3aa: CASSLGVREGGYTF
abundance: NA; j_gene: TRBJ2-3; v_gene: TRBV11-2; d_gene: NA; CDR3nt: TGTGCCAGCAGCCCCCCGGCGGGGCCCGATACGCAGTATTTT; CDR3aa: CASSPPAGPDTQYF
abundance: NA; j_gene: TRBJ1-1; v_gene: TRBV27; d_gene: NA; CDR3nt: TGTGCCAGCAGTTTATCGAATACGGGGAACACTGAAGCTTTCTTT; CDR3aa: CASSLSNTGNTEAFF
abundance: once; j_gene: TRBJ2-5; v_gene: TRBV11-2; d_gene: NA; CDR3nt: TGTGCCAGCAGCTATGGACTGCAAGAGACCCAGTACTTC; CDR3aa: CASSYGLQETQYF
abundance: NA; j_gene: TRBJ2-2; v_gene: TRBV7-2; d_gene: TRBD2; CDR3nt: TGTGCCAGCAGCTCGGGACTAGCGCCCGGGGAGCTGTTTTTT; CDR3aa: CASSSGLAPGELFF
abundance: NA; j_gene: TRBJ1-1; v_gene: TRBV6-2/TRBV6-3; d_gene: TRBD1; CDR3nt: TGTGCCAGCAGTTACTCCGACAGGGCTCGGGTGAACACTGAAGCTTTCTTT; CDR3aa: CASSYSDRARVNTEAFF
abundance: NA; j_gene: TRBJ1-4; v_gene: TRBV28; d_gene: NA; CDR3nt: TGTGCCAGCAGTTTACCCCAGGGTAATGAAAAACTGTTTTTT; CDR3aa: CASSLPQGNEKLFF
abundance: once; j_gene: TRBJ1-1; v_gene: TRBV18; d_gene: TRBD1; CDR3nt: TGTGCCACCGTCCCGGGACAGGGCATGAACACTGAAGCTTTCTTT; CDR3aa: CATVPGQGMNTEAFF
abundance: NA; j_gene: TRBJ2-3; v_gene: TRBV18; d_gene: TRBD1; CDR3nt: TGTGCCAGCTCACCAACTTTCAGGGGGCAGTTAGGTACGCAGTATTTT; CDR3aa: CASSPTFRGQLGTQYF
abundance: once; j_gene: TRBJ2-1; v_gene: TRBV5-1; d_gene: TRBD2; CDR3nt: TGCGCCAGCAGCCCGACTAGCGGGGGGGCCCACTCCTACAATGAGCAGTTCTTC; CDR3aa: CASSPTSGGAHSYNEQFF
abundance: NA; j_gene: TRBJ1-2; v_gene: TRBV7-9; d_gene: NA; CDR3nt: TGTGCCAGCAGCTTAGGGGTGAGCATTGACGGGGATGGCTACACCTTC; CDR3aa: CASSLGVSIDGDGYTF
abundance: NA; j_gene: TRBJ2-2; v_gene: TRBV3-1/TRBV3-2; d_gene: NA; CDR3nt: TGTGCCAGCAGCCAACTAGGGGCAATTACCGGGGAGCTGTTTTTT; CDR3aa: CASSQLGAITGELFF
abundance: NA; j_gene: TRBJ2-1; v_gene: TRBV7-2; d_gene: NA; CDR3nt: TGTGCCAGCAGCCTTAGCCGGGGGTCCTACAATGAGCAGTTCTTC; CDR3aa: CASSLSRGSYNEQFF
abundance: NA; j_gene: TRBJ2-2; v_gene: TRBV9; d_gene: NA; CDR3nt: TGTGCCAGCGGGGGGGCCCCTTCGACCGGGGAGCTGTTTTTT; CDR3aa: CASGGAPSTGELFF
abundance: NA; j_gene: TRBJ1-1; v_gene: TRBV7-8; d_gene: NA; CDR3nt: TGTGCCAGCAGCTTAGTTGCGGGGTTAGGGACTGAAGCTTTCTTT; CDR3aa: CASSLVAGLGTEAFF
abundance: NA; j_gene: TRBJ2-2; v_gene: TRBV19; d_gene: NA; CDR3nt: TGTGCCAGCGCCCCTTTAGGGGGGGGCAAGAAGGCCGGGGAGCTGTTTTTT; CDR3aa: CASAPLGGGKKAGELFF
abundance: NA; j_gene: TRBJ2-4; v_gene: TRBV19; d_gene: NA; CDR3nt: TGTGCCAGTAGTATACTGATCACGGCAGGCTCAAAAAACATTCAGTACTTC; CDR3aa: CASSILITAGSKNIQYF
abundance: NA; j_gene: TRBJ2-1; v_gene: TRBV27; d_gene: NA; CDR3nt: TGTGCCAGCAGGCCGATGGATGTGTATGGGGGGTCTCTATACAATGAGCAGTTCTTC; CDR3aa: CASRPMDVYGGSLYNEQFF
abundance: NA; j_gene: TRBJ1-4; v_gene: TRBV5-4; d_gene: TRBD1; CDR3nt: TGTGCCAGCAGCTCGGGGACAGGGGGATTTGAAAAACTGTTTTTT; CDR3aa: CASSSGTGGFEKLFF
abundance: NA; j_gene: TRBJ2-5; v_gene: TRBV12-3/TRBV12-4; d_gene: NA; CDR3nt: TGTGCCAGCAGTTTAGTTGAGGGGACCCAGTACTTC; CDR3aa: CASSLVEGTQYF
abundance: NA; j_gene: TRBJ2-5; v_gene: TRBV5-1; d_gene: TRBD1; CDR3nt: TGCGCCAGCACCCCGACAGGGGGCCAAGAGACCCAGTACTTC; CDR3aa: CASTPTGGQETQYF
abundance: NA; j_gene: TRBJ1-2; v_gene: TRBV12-3/TRBV12-4; d_gene: NA; CDR3nt: TGTGCCAGCAGTTCCGGACAGCCACGCTGCACCTTC; CDR3aa: CASSSGQPRCTF
abundance: NA; j_gene: TRBJ1-1; v_gene: TRBV6-5; d_gene: NA; CDR3nt: TGTGCCAGCAGGAGGTCGGACACTGAAGCTTTCTTT; CDR3aa: CASRRSDTEAFF
abundance: NA; j_gene: TRBJ2-3; v_gene: TRBV7-2; d_gene: TRBD2; CDR3nt: TGTGCCAGCAGCCCGTCGGCGGGGGGGCGGAAAGATACGCAGTATTTT; CDR3aa: CASSPSAGGRKDTQYF
abundance: NA; j_gene: TRBJ2-5; v_gene: TRBV7-9; d_gene: NA; CDR3nt: TGTGCCAGCAGCTTAGGGTTCGGGTCAGAGACCCAGTACTTC; CDR3aa: CASSLGFGSETQYF
abundance: few; j_gene: TRBJ2-1; v_gene: TRBV27; d_gene: TRBD1; CDR3nt: TGTGCCAGCAGCATTGGACAGGGGTTCGACTACAATGAGCAGTTCTTC; CDR3aa: CASSIGQGFDYNEQFF
abundance: NA; j_gene: TRBJ1-2; v_gene: TRBV6-5; d_gene: NA; CDR3nt: TGTGCCAGCAGCCTAGAGGAGGTGGGTGGCTACACCTTC; CDR3aa: CASSLEEVGGYTF
abundance: NA; j_gene: TRBJ2-3; v_gene: TRBV5-5; d_gene: NA; CDR3nt: TGTGCCAGCAGCACACAGGCCTATCGGACAGATACGCAGTATTTT; CDR3aa: CASSTQAYRTDTQYF
abundance: NA; j_gene: TRBJ1-5; v_gene: TRBV7-2; d_gene: NA; CDR3nt: TGTGCCAGCAGCGCAGGGGTCTTCAATCAGCCCCAGCATTTT; CDR3aa: CASSAGVFNQPQHF
abundance: once; j_gene: TRBJ2-5; v_gene: TRBV28; d_gene: NA; CDR3nt: TGTGCCAGCAGTTCGCCCCAGGGGCCCCAAGAGACCCAGTACTTC; CDR3aa: CASSSPQGPQETQYF
abundance: NA; j_gene: TRBJ1-2; v_gene: TRBV10-3; d_gene: TRBD1; CDR3nt: TGTGCCATCAGATTGACAGGGGCTAACTATGGCTACACCTTC; CDR3aa: CAIRLTGANYGYTF
abundance: NA; j_gene: TRBJ1-3; v_gene: TRBV11-2; d_gene: NA; CDR3nt: TGTGCCAGCAGCTTGACAGCCAACCCTTCTGGAAACACCATATATTTT; CDR3aa: CASSLTANPSGNTIYF
abundance: NA; j_gene: TRBJ2-7; v_gene: TRBV5-1; d_gene: TRBD1; CDR3nt: TGCGCCAGCAGCTTGGGAGGGACAGGAGTCTCCTACGAGCAGTACTTC; CDR3aa: CASSLGGTGVSYEQYF
abundance: NA; j_gene: TRBJ2-3; v_gene: TRBV4-1; d_gene: TRBD2; CDR3nt: TGCGCCAGCAGCCAGGGCGGGGGGGGATCTAGCACAGATACGCAGTATTTT; CDR3aa: CASSQGGGGSSTDTQYF
abundance: NA; j_gene: TRBJ2-5; v_gene: TRBV5-4; d_gene: TRBD2; CDR3nt: TGTGCCAGCAGTCCCGGTGGAGCGGGGAGTGAGACCCAGTACTTC; CDR3aa: CASSPGGAGSETQYF
abundance: NA; j_gene: TRBJ2-1; v_gene: TRBV9; d_gene: NA; CDR3nt: TGTGCCAGCAGCGTAGGAGGCCTAGCTCAAGGCAATGAGCAGTTCTTC; CDR3aa: CASSVGGLAQGNEQFF
abundance: NA; j_gene: TRBJ2-1; v_gene: TRBV7-2; d_gene: TRBD2; CDR3nt: TGTGCCAGCAGCTTCGGACTAGCGGGGGGGCAGTTCTTC; CDR3aa: CASSFGLAGGQFF
abundance: NA; j_gene: TRBJ2-5; v_gene: TRBV11-2; d_gene: TRBD2; CDR3nt: TGTGCCAGCAGCTTACTAGCGGGGCAAGAGACCCAGTACTTC; CDR3aa: CASSLLAGQETQYF
abundance: NA; j_gene: TRBJ2-2; v_gene: TRBV6-1; d_gene: NA; CDR3nt: TGTGCCAGCAGTAGTGGGGGGAGCACCGGGGAGCTGTTTTTT; CDR3aa: CASSSGGSTGELFF
abundance: once; j_gene: TRBJ2-7; v_gene: TRBV27; d_gene: TRBD1; CDR3nt: TGTGCCAGCACCTACCGGGACAGGGGTCCCTACGAGCAGTACTTC; CDR3aa: CASTYRDRGPYEQYF
abundance: few; j_gene: TRBJ1-1; v_gene: TRBV2; d_gene: TRBD1; CDR3nt: TGTGCCAGCAGTGGACAGGGGAACACTGAAGCTTTCTTT; CDR3aa: CASSGQGNTEAFF
abundance: NA; j_gene: TRBJ2-2; v_gene: TRBV3-1/TRBV3-2; d_gene: NA; CDR3nt: TGTGCCAGCAGCCAAGTGGCTCCATGGTCCACCGGGGAGCTGTTTTTT; CDR3aa: CASSQVAPWSTGELFF
abundance: NA; j_gene: TRBJ1-2; v_gene: TRBV5-4; d_gene: TRBD1; CDR3nt: TGTGCCAGCAGCCTGGAGACAGGGCCCTATGGCTACACCTTC; CDR3aa: CASSLETGPYGYTF
abundance: NA; j_gene: TRBJ1-6; v_gene: TRBV5-1; d_gene: TRBD1; CDR3nt: TGCGCCAGCAGCTTATTACAGGGGAATTCACCCCTCCACTTT; CDR3aa: CASSLLQGNSPLHF
abundance: NA; j_gene: TRBJ2-3; v_gene: TRBV7-2; d_gene: NA; CDR3nt: TGTGCCAGCAGCTTAGATCGACAGTCGATTACAGATACGCAGTATTTT; CDR3aa: CASSLDRQSITDTQYF
abundance: NA; j_gene: TRBJ2-5; v_gene: TRBV4-1; d_gene: TRBD2; CDR3nt: TGCGCCAGCAGTCATATTAGCGGGGCCTCCCAAGAGACCCAGTACTTC; CDR3aa: CASSHISGASQETQYF
abundance: NA; j_gene: TRBJ2-7; v_gene: TRBV28; d_gene: NA; CDR3nt: TGTGCCAGCAGTTTGGGGGGGGCGCCTTATATCTACGAGCAGTACTTC; CDR3aa: CASSLGGAPYIYEQYF
abundance: NA; j_gene: TRBJ1-2; v_gene: TRBV28; d_gene: TRBD1; CDR3nt: TGTGCCAGCAGTTTGAATAGGGGACAGGGCTACACCTTC; CDR3aa: CASSLNRGQGYTF
abundance: few; j_gene: TRBJ1-1; v_gene: TRBV19; d_gene: TRBD1; CDR3nt: TGTGCCAGTAGTGGACAGGCTAGGGGAGCTTTCTTT; CDR3aa: CASSGQARGAFF